The source of this T cell receptor beta chain is a study of cytomegalovirus exposure and HLA in healthy donors. Study-wide findings and caveats: A later analysis reported that several of the most significant clusters appeared to be linked to common viral pathogens, among them Epstein-Barr virus.

Primers included in the PCR were 60 Vbeta and 13 Jbeta primers. The table came from immunoSEQ multiplex PCR; TCRdb's copy has only in-frame clones and leaves some out. The repertoire includes tens of thousands of clones, around 80% of them detected once, and about 7.9% sits in the top ten. Of note for this clone: Its matching antigen is unknown.

The V end lost 4 bases, the J end lost 0 bases, and 20 bases lay between the germline ends. This CDR3 is 18 amino acids long. Germline CDR1 is SGHRS and CDR2 is YFSETQ. This chain joins TRBV5-1 and TRBJ2-1, with TRBD2 as a possible D gene (5 bases). The sequencing input was PBMCs. This clonotype was obtained from a man under 40 in good health and CMV-seronegative. CDR3 sequence: CASSTTWTGSSSYNEQFF. In DNA form, the CDR3 reads TGCGCCAGCAGCACGACCTGGACGGGGTCAAGCTCCTACAATGAGCAGTTCTTC.